This is a list of T cell receptor beta chains from one sample in a study of breast tumors, draining lymph nodes, adjacent tissues. Each CDR3 protein gets one entry after TCRdb re-called the multiplex PCR reads with MiXCR. The sample consists of 150,000 to 200,000 distinct CDR3 sequences, 30% to 35% of them appearing once. Sequenced material: axillary lymph node tissue. The receptors derive from a female donor with breast cancer. Some clones in this sample may be carry-over from other donors' samples. The CDR3 runs from the conserved cysteine through the conserved F or W. A D gene is named only where the DNA matches it firmly. Clone sizes are given selectively: once, few, many, or a class where the clone is expanded.

TRBD1 TRBJ2-2 TRBV5-1 once CASSLGGQGTGELCF TGCGCCAGCAGCTTGGGGGGACAGGGAACCGGGGAGCTGTGTTTT
. TRBJ1-5 TRBV2 medium-sized CASSGSNQPQHF TGTGCCAGCAGTGGGAGCAATCAGCCCCAGCATTTT
TRBD1 TRBJ2-7 TRBV19 many CASSPGQGGFEQYF TGTGCCAGTAGTCCGGGACAGGGTGGATTCGAGCAGTACTTC
. TRBJ2-1 TRBV20-1 many CRRGAKGVSYNEQFF TGCAGGCGAGGGGCCAAAGGAGTCTCCTACAATGAGCAGTTCTTC
. TRBJ2-1 TRBV27 . CASADRNSYSEQFF TGTGCCAGCGCGGACAGAAATTCCTACAGTGAGCAGTTCTTC
. TRBJ1-2 TRBV9 many CASSVQGSNYGYTF TGTGCCAGCAGCGTCCAGGGCTCTAACTATGGCTACACCTTC
. TRBJ1-1 TRBV5-1 . CASSHREGGEAFF TGCGCCAGCAGCCACAGGGAGGGTGGTGAAGCTTTCTTT
. TRBJ2-1 TRBV20-1 . CSASRGTYDNEQFF TGCAGTGCTAGCCGGGGGACCTACGACAATGAGCAGTTCTTC
. TRBJ2-4 TRBV7-9 . CASSLAAPGAAKNIQYF TGTGCCAGCAGCTTAGCGGCTCCAGGGGCGGCCAAAAACATTCAGTACTTC
. TRBJ1-2 TRBV6-5 . CASSHSRATVGGYTF TGTGCCAGCAGTCACTCGAGAGCGACAGTGGGGGGCTACACCTTC
. TRBJ1-4 TRBV20-1 many CSAESPSSGEKLFF TGCAGTGCCGAGTCACCGAGCTCGGGTGAAAAACTGTTTTTT
. TRBJ2-2 TRBV7-9 . CASSLAPHGGGELFF TGTGCCAGCAGCTTAGCGCCCCACGGGGGCGGGGAGCTGTTTTTT
TRBD1 TRBJ1-6 TRBV7-9 . CASSSSGTGGNNSPLHF TGTGCCAGCAGCTCCTCCGGGACAGGGGGAAATAATTCACCCCTCCACTTT
TRBD2 TRBJ2-5 TRBV7-8 . CASSPGGLETQYF TGTGCCAGCAGCCCGGGAGGGTTAGAGACCCAGTACTTC
. TRBJ2-7 TRBV7-2 many CASSPLLQGGGEQYF TGTGCCAGCAGCCCCCTTTTACAGGGCGGCGGCGAGCAGTACTTC
TRBD2 TRBJ2-3 TRBV6-6 few CASGPWASGRADTQYF TGTGCCAGCGGTCCCTGGGCTAGCGGGAGGGCAGATACGCAGTATTTT
TRBD2 TRBJ2-3 TRBV5-4 . CASSLAGPAGGPGTQYF TGTGCCAGCAGCTTGGCCGGACCAGCGGGGGGGCCAGGTACGCAGTATTTT
TRBD1 TRBJ1-4 TRBV2 . CASEQVQGDREKLFF TGTGCCAGCGAACAAGTCCAGGGAGACAGGGAAAAACTGTTCTTT
. TRBJ2-5 TRBV7-9 many CASSLNERSETQYF TGTGCCAGCAGCTTAAATGAGCGAAGTGAGACCCAGTACTTC
. TRBJ2-7 TRBV7-2 many CASSFGRSYEQYF TGTGCCAGCAGCTTTGGCAGATCCTACGAGCAGTACTTC
TRBD2 TRBJ2-3 TRBV7-8 . CASSLVASGGAGVVDTQYF TGTGCCAGCAGCTTAGTTGCCAGCGGGGGGGCGGGGGTGGTCGATACGCAGTATTTT
TRBD1 TRBJ2-1 TRBV19 many CASRGSGTGIDEQFF TGTGCCAGTAGGGGATCCGGGACAGGGATAGATGAGCAGTTCTTC